The rows below give T cell receptor beta chains drawn from one sample of a study of blood T cell repertoires in COVID-19. Assay: immunoSEQ multiplex PCR; the TCRdb copy retains only in-frame clones and omits some. The sample carries 300,000 to 450,000 clones, roughly 86% recorded once. Sequenced input: peripheral blood. The receptor set was obtained from a human donor with acute or convalescent COVID-19. The donor label of this sample is uncertain. Each CDR3 is given with its conserved first and last residue. The D gene is left open where the match is weak. Clone size, where shown, is once, few, many, or a class for clones that have expanded.

V gene,J gene,clone size,D gene,CDR3 length,CDR3 DNA,CDR3 protein
TRBV6-5,TRBJ1-1,few,TRBD1,13,TGTGCCAGCAGTACCGGGACAGGGGATTTGGCTTTCTTT,CASSTGTGDLAFF
TRBV6-6,TRBJ2-2,.,TRBD1,16,TGTGCCAGCAGTTACGTGTCGCAGGGGGTCACCGGGGAGCTGTTTTTT,CASSYVSQGVTGELFF
TRBV7-9,TRBJ2-3,.,TRBD2,17,TGTGCCAGCAGCTTAGATCTAGCGGGGGGGCTACCAGATACGCAGTATTTT,CASSLDLAGGLPDTQYF
TRBV10-3,TRBJ2-7,.,TRBD2,15,TGTGCCATCAGTTTCGGACTAGCGGGAACTTACGAGCAGTACTTC,CAISFGLAGTYEQYF
TRBV3-1/TRBV3-2,TRBJ2-5,many,.,15,TGTGCCAGCAGCCAGTGGGACAACCCCCAAGAGACCCAGTACTTC,CASSQWDNPQETQYF
TRBV6-5,TRBJ1-6,once,TRBD1,15,TGTGCCAGCAGTACCCGGACAGGGCTCATTTCACCCCTCCACTTT,CASSTRTGLISPLHF
TRBV11-2,TRBJ1-4,.,TRBD1,15,TGTGCCAGCAGCGGTCGGACAGGAGGGAATGAAAAACTGTTTTTT,CASSGRTGGNEKLFF
TRBV7-9,TRBJ1-1,.,.,15,TGTGCCACCCGCGGCGGCCACTTCATGAACACTGAAGCTTTCTTT,CATRGGHFMNTEAFF
TRBV18,TRBJ2-2,.,.,18,TGTGCCAGCTCGCCTAGGACCCCGGGAGTGGCGAGTACCGGGGAGCTGTTTTTT,CASSPRTPGVASTGELFF
TRBV6-2/TRBV6-3,TRBJ2-2,many,.,17,TGTGCCAGCAGTTACCCGCTAGGAGGGATGAACACCGGGGAGCTGTTTTTT,CASSYPLGGMNTGELFF
TRBV6-5,TRBJ1-2,.,.,12,TGTGCCAGCAGGCCTCCGGAGGGTGGCTACACCTTC,CASRPPEGGYTF
TRBV5-4,TRBJ1-1,once,TRBD1,20,TGTGCCAGCAGCTTATCAAAAGGACAGGTCGGATTCGTACTGGGGACTGAAGCTTTCTTT,CASSLSKGQVGFVLGTEAFF
TRBV5-5,TRBJ2-7,.,.,14,TGTGCCAGCAGCTTGCAGGGCAACCCCTACGAGCAGTACTTC,CASSLQGNPYEQYF
TRBV28,TRBJ2-5,.,.,15,TGTGCCAGCAGTCCCGCCACAGTGACCCAAGAGACCCAGTACTTC,CASSPATVTQETQYF
TRBV5-8,TRBJ1-6,.,.,14,TGTGCCAGCAGCTTCGAGGGAGGGTATTCACCCCTCCACTTT,CASSFEGGYSPLHF
TRBV10-2,TRBJ1-2,.,.,14,TGCGCCAGCAGTGAGTTTACAGGGACGGGGGGCTACACCTTC,CASSEFTGTGGYTF
TRBV20-1,TRBJ2-1,.,.,14,TGCAGTGCTAGTCCGCCACGAGGTTACAATGAGCAGTTCTTC,CSASPPRGYNEQFF
TRBV6-6,TRBJ2-1,.,.,13,TGTGCCAGCAGTTACTCGGAGGGTGGAGAGCAGTTCTTC,CASSYSEGGEQFF
TRBV6-5,TRBJ1-1,.,.,11,TGTGCCAGCAAGTGGGGCAGGGAAGCTTTCTTT,CASKWGREAFF
TRBV11-2,TRBJ1-1,.,.,13,TGTGCCAGCAGCCTAACAGGGAACACTGAAGCTTTCTTT,CASSLTGNTEAFF
TRBV30,TRBJ1-2,.,.,13,TGTGCCTGGAGTGGCAGGGGCCTCTATGGCTACACCTTC,CAWSGRGLYGYTF
TRBV3-1/TRBV3-2,TRBJ1-6,.,.,19,TGTGCCAGCAGCCAAGCCTTTGGAGGGGCGAGTCGAGGTAATTCACCCCTCCACTTT,CASSQAFGGASRGNSPLHF
TRBV7-9,TRBJ1-4,.,TRBD1,17,TGTGCCAGCAGCTTAGAGGGCAGGGGGCTCCTAAATGAAAAACTGTTTTTT,CASSLEGRGLLNEKLFF
TRBV9,TRBJ2-1,.,.,13,TGTGCCACCACCCGGGACTTTCAGGATGAGCAGTTCTTC,CATTRDFQDEQFF
TRBV5-1,TRBJ2-7,once,.,16,TGCGCCAGCAGCTGGGCCCCGGGGTTAAAATCCTACGAGCAGTACTTC,CASSWAPGLKSYEQYF
TRBV5-1,TRBJ1-2,.,TRBD1,16,TGCGCCAGCAGCCTTCTCGGACAGGTCCGTAACTATGGCTACACCTTC,CASSLLGQVRNYGYTF
TRBV7-2,TRBJ1-1,.,TRBD1,13,TGTGCCAGCAGCTTCCCAGGGGGCGTGGAGGCTTTCTTT,CASSFPGGVEAFF
TRBV4-1,TRBJ2-1,.,TRBD2,17,TGCGCCAGCAGCCACCCCAAAGCGGGAGGCTCGGTGAATGAGCAGTTCTTC,CASSHPKAGGSVNEQFF
TRBV4-2,TRBJ2-2,.,TRBD1,17,TGTGCCAGCAGCCAAGAGTGGAGGGACAGGGGGCGAGGGGAGCTGTTTTTT,CASSQEWRDRGRGELFF
TRBV3-1/TRBV3-2,TRBJ2-5,.,TRBD2,14,TGTGCCAGCAGCCAACGGACTAGCGGGAAGACCCAGTACTTC,CASSQRTSGKTQYF
TRBV28,TRBJ1-1,.,.,12,TGTGCCAGCAGTTCGTCCTACACTGAAGCTTTCTTT,CASSSSYTEAFF
TRBV10-3,TRBJ1-2,few,.,13,TGTGCCATCAGTGAGTCGAGGCAGGGTGGCTACACCTTC,CAISESRQGGYTF
TRBV5-1,TRBJ2-7,.,.,15,TGCGCCAGCAGCTTAGGGAGCACTCACACCTACGAGCAGTACTTC,CASSLGSTHTYEQYF
TRBV27,TRBJ1-5,.,TRBD1,16,TGTGCCAGCAGTTCGCTGACAGGGGGAGTATTACAGCCCCAGCATTTT,CASSSLTGGVLQPQHF
TRBV2,TRBJ1-2,.,.,13,TGTGCCAGCAGTGAAGATCAGGGCTATGGCTACACCTTC,CASSEDQGYGYTF
TRBV20-1,TRBJ1-3,.,.,13,TGCAGTGCTAGTTCGCAGATTGGAAACACCATATATTTT,CSASSQIGNTIYF
TRBV5-1,TRBJ2-7,.,TRBD1,15,TGCGCCAGCAGCTTGGCCGGGACAGAGCAGTACGAGCAGTACTTC,CASSLAGTEQYEQYF
TRBV2,TRBJ2-5,.,.,12,TGTGCCAGCAGTCAGGGGCGGGAGACCCAGTACTTC,CASSQGRETQYF
TRBV30,TRBJ1-2,once,.,12,TGTGCCGAGGGGGAGAGGGGTTACGGCTACACCTTC,CAEGERGYGYTF
TRBV10-2,TRBJ1-2,.,TRBD1,17,TGCGCCAGCAGTGGGACAGGGGACTACCTTGCCCTATGGGGCTACACCTTC,CASSGTGDYLALWGYTF
TRBV2,TRBJ1-1,.,TRBD1,14,TGTGCCAGCAGTAATACAGGGGGAAACACTGAAGCTTTCTTT,CASSNTGGNTEAFF
TRBV6-5,TRBJ1-2,.,.,12,TGTGCCAGCAGGGACAGATTAAGTGGCTACACCTTC,CASRDRLSGYTF
TRBV28,TRBJ1-1,.,TRBD1,15,TGTGCCAGCAGTCCAGGACAGGGGCGGAACACTGAAGCTTTCTTT,CASSPGQGRNTEAFF
TRBV3-1/TRBV3-2,TRBJ1-2,few,.,14,TGTGCCAGCAGCCGGGGCAGTTCTAACTATGGCTACACCTTC,CASSRGSSNYGYTF
TRBV5-6,TRBJ2-3,.,.,14,TGTGCCAGCAGCCGTTTGGGCGTCAGGGATACGCAGTATTTT,CASSRLGVRDTQYF
TRBV6-6,TRBJ2-5,.,.,13,TGTGCCAGCAAATCCCACACCTTGGAGACCCAGTACTTC,CASKSHTLETQYF
TRBV7-6,TRBJ2-2,.,.,16,TGTGCCAGCAGCTTAGCGGCAGGGGTCTACACCGGGGAGCTGTTTTTT,CASSLAAGVYTGELFF
TRBV6-5,TRBJ1-5,.,.,15,TGTGCCAGCAGTTACCGGAGGGGTGGCAATCAGCCCCAGCATTTT,CASSYRRGGNQPQHF
TRBV4-1,TRBJ1-1,.,.,15,TGCGCCAGCAGCCAAGCTGACAACATGAACACTGAAGCTTTCTTT,CASSQADNMNTEAFF
TRBV7-9,TRBJ1-2,.,.,15,TGTGCCAGCAGCTTTGAAAGGGGAAGTTTTGATGGCTACACCTTC,CASSFERGSFDGYTF
TRBV7-9,TRBJ1-6,.,TRBD1,15,TGTGCCAGCAGCCGCCGGGACAGTAATAATTCACCCCTCCACTTT,CASSRRDSNNSPLHF
TRBV27,TRBJ2-1,.,TRBD2,16,TGTGCCAGCAGTTTAGGGGGGAGGGGCCCCTACAATGAGCAGTTCTTC,CASSLGGRGPYNEQFF
TRBV5-6,TRBJ2-1,.,.,15,TGTGCCAGCATATTGAGGGAGAGGATGAGGAATGAGCAGTTCTTC,CASILRERMRNEQFF
TRBV5-4,TRBJ1-1,.,TRBD1,15,TGTGCCAGCAGCAACCTACAGGGGGGCCCCACTGAAGCTTTCTTT,CASSNLQGGPTEAFF
TRBV18,TRBJ1-1,.,.,16,TGTGCCAGCTCACCAAGGGGCGGCGATATAAAGGGGGAAGCTTTCTTT,CASSPRGGDIKGEAFF
TRBV5-1,TRBJ1-1,.,TRBD1,14,TGCGCCAGCAGTTACGGACAGGGGGGCACTGAAGCTTTCTTT,CASSYGQGGTEAFF
TRBV5-1,TRBJ1-1,.,TRBD1,14,TGCGCCAGCAGCTCGACAGGGGGCTCGACCGAAGCTTTCTTT,CASSSTGGSTEAFF
TRBV9,TRBJ1-2,once,.,13,TGTGCCAGCAGCCTCGACACGGACTATGGCTACACCTTC,CASSLDTDYGYTF
TRBV25-1,TRBJ2-2,.,.,16,TGTGCCAGCTCCTACGGGTCATTCTCGAACACCGGGGAGCTGTTTTTT,CASSYGSFSNTGELFF
TRBV9,TRBJ1-1,once,TRBD1,15,TGTGCCAGCAGCCCTACGGGACAGGCGAACACTGAAGCTTTCTTT,CASSPTGQANTEAFF